This TCR beta chain comes out of a study of blood T cells in healthy people across ages (dated by TCRdb to 2014 to 2015). Context from the whole study: In model experiments, template switching captured roughly one uniquely barcoded TCR beta cDNA molecule for every two T cells. Using deep sequencing normalized with unique cDNA molecular identifiers, the study measured how TCR beta repertoire diversity changes with age. Donors were grouped into four age groups: young (average approximately 15 years), middle-aged (39), aged (roughly 62) and long-lived (about 90). Donors of different ages were randomly distributed across sequencing lanes to avoid experimental bias. The study analyzed two additional independent replicas of 1 million unique cDNA reads from the same blood draw for two donors, one aged 18 to 30 and one aged 80 or older. Overall study results and their limits: The percentage of naive T cells measured by flow cytometry correlated strongly with observed TCR beta diversity. As age increased, observed TCR beta diversity per million T cells dropped in a roughly linear way, and a significant reduction was already evident by age about 40. Since profiling was done on bulk unsorted PBMCs, naive and antigen-experienced compartments could not be conclusively compared. The long-lived group showed more naive CD4+ T cells, fewer expanded clones and increased TCR diversity than the aged group, suggesting age selection. Because the CMV infection status of the donors was unknown, age-related changes in expanded clonotypes may potentially have been confounded. Estimates of total diversity based on one million sequenced T cells were regarded as lower bounds and as underestimates.

This clonotype has only a few counts. Its antigen target is currently unknown. No clone much larger than this one lies a single base away; base qualities are absent. Receptors were amplified or captured by 5' RACE. This sample was sequenced with an Illumina HiSeq 2500. The second PCR ran for roughly 7 to 12 cycles and used a J-beta primer mix along with a sample-barcoded 5' primer. A template-switch 5' adaptor carrying 12 random nucleotides introduced a unique molecular identifier onto each TCR beta cDNA molecule. At least 2.5 million CDR3-containing paired-end reads were obtained from each sample. First-strand cDNA was synthesized from all RNA with the Mint cDNA synthesis kit, primed by a TRBC-specific oligonucleotide. Following uracil-DNA glycosylase treatment, a first 18-cycle PCR with universal primers M1SS and BC2_uni_R was performed on all cDNA. In the authors' own workflow: Normalization of each sample was performed by random selection of 1 million high-quality reads, each carrying a distinct molecular identifier. Reads sharing molecular identifiers were discarded rather than binned into consensus sequences. MiTCR, with a Q25 quality threshold and the strictest error-elimination algorithm, was used for CDR3 identification, clonotype clustering and error correction. A nonparametric unseen species model using Euler transformation provided a lower-bound estimate of total TCR beta diversity. The public reads were reanalyzed by TCRdb: fastp trimming at Q25, MiXCR alignment, in-frame beta chains only. Rows merge per CDR3 protein into single entries with the most common DNA and genes. It is TCRdb's table, rather than the study itself, that gives the V and J calls and clone size. The sample records nearly 800,000 distinct CDR3 sequences, more than 55% of which are singletons. Roughly 26% of the sample is in the top ten clones.

The CDR3 goes from the cysteine to the phenylalanine over 16 residues. Only the CDR3 DNA is retained, 48 bases long and in frame from the first base. Between the V and J ends, shortened by 4 bases and 0 bases respectively, the junction contains 15 bases. CDR1 and CDR2, looked up from the germline V gene, are SGHVS and FNYEAQ. Donors were under 40 systemically healthy Caucasian individuals from Russia aged about 6 to 100 years. Ten milliliters of peripheral blood were drawn from each donor into EDTA-treated Vacutainer tubes. PBMCs were isolated by Ficoll-Paque density-gradient centrifugation, with at least 6.5 million obtained per sample. Trizol reagent was used to extract total RNA from the PBMCs, yielding at least 6 micrograms per sample. For every donor, an aliquot of PBMCs went through flow cytometry to measure the percentages of naive CD45RAhigh/CD27high T cells.

Recombination connected TRBV7-6 to TRBJ2-5, with TRBD2 tentatively as D gene (6 bases match). The TCR comes from a man aged 35 to 55 in good health. The sample comprised blood. The DNA reads TGTGCCAGCAGCTCTTTGACTAGGGAGTACCAAGAGACCCAGTACTTC. It specifies CASSSLTREYQETQYF.